This TCR beta chain was identified during a study of OX40 agonist ivuxolimab in advanced cancers. TCRdb's table, derived via immunoSEQ multiplex PCR, lists solely in-frame clones and lacks some. The repertoire has about 37,000 clones, about 88% of them found once; the top ten carry around 17%. This TCR came from an adult with an advanced solid tumor such as melanoma, head and neck, liver or kidney cancer. The sequenced sample was CD4+ or CD8+ T cells sorted from blood, obtained in a trial of the OX40 agonist ivuxolimab.

CDR3 in amino acids: CASSQSDSYYNSPLHF. CDR3 bases: TGTGCCAGCAGCCAGTCGGACAGCTACTATAATTCACCCCTCCACTTT. The genes are TRBV16 and TRBJ1-6, with D perhaps TRBD1 (6 bases). CDR1 is KGHSY and CDR2 is FQNENV in the germline V gene. The germline V and J ends were trimmed by 3 bases and 3 bases, with 12 bases remaining between them. The CDR3 runs 16 residues. Full variable domain (rest looked up from reference TRBV16 and TRBJ1-6): GEEVAQTPKHLVRGEGQKAKLYCAPIKGHSYVFWYQQVLKNEFKFLISFQNENVFDETGMPKERFSAKCLPNSPCSLEIQATKLEDSAVYFCASSQSDSYYNSPLHFGNGTRLTVT.